The 27 T cell receptor beta chains presented below share a single source sample, sequenced in a study of control samples from healthy donors and cancer patients. Libraries were prepared by immunoSEQ multiplex PCR; TCRdb keeps only in-frame clonotypes and omits some of them. This sample has about 180,000 clones, with nearly 90% found just once. The sample comprised blood. The receptor set was obtained from a woman in her 50s in good health.

This chain connects TRBV6-6 to TRBJ1-1; TRBD1 matches at 7 bases. V trimming: 2 bases; J trimming: 2 bases; junction bases outside the gene matches: 8. Germline loops: CDR1 MNHNY, CDR2 SVGAGI (reference sequence). The CDR3 runs to 16 residues. The CDR3 spells CASSYGRGSGNTEAFF. DNA for the CDR3: TGTGCCAGCAGTTACGGCAGGGGGAGTGGAAACACTGAAGCTTTCTTT.

J is TRBJ2-2 and V is TRBV28, with TRBD2 matching 15 bases. Germline loops: CDR1 MDHEN, CDR2 SYDVKM. CDR3 size: 21 residues. V was clipped by 2 bases and J by 3 bases; unmatched bases: 13. The CDR3, as DNA: TGTGCCAGCAGTTTACCCTCGGGACTAGCGGGAGGAAATGTGGACACCGGGGAGCTGTTTTTT. Translating it yields CASSLPSGLAGGNVDTGELFF. Looking up the rest from reference TRBV28 and TRBJ2-2 gives the full variable domain: DVKVTQSSRYLVKRTGEKVFLECVQDMDHENMFWYRQDPGLGLRLIYFSYDVKMKEKGDIPEGYSVSREKKERFSLILESASTNQTSMYLCASSLPSGLAGGNVDTGELFFGEGSRLTVL.

The CDR3 spells CASSPGGRDGTQYF. The CDR3 coding sequence is TGTGCCAGCAGCCCCGGCGGCCGGGATGGGACCCAGTACTTC. The V and J genes are TRBV7-3 and TRBJ2-5; weak D call: TRBD2 (5 bases). CDR1 is SGHTA, CDR2 FQGTGA, per germline. Trimming took off 5 bases at V and 7 bases at J, with 17 bases between the two ends. This CDR3 contains 14 residues.

J is TRBJ1-1 and V is TRBV4-2; D may be TRBD1 (5 bases). V was cut by 4 bases and J by 1 base, with 13 bases left in between. Germline loops: CDR1 LGHNA, CDR2 YNFKEQ. This CDR3 is built from 15 residues. In DNA form, the CDR3 reads TGTGCCAGCAGCCGAGCTGGACACCCGAACACTGAAGCTTTCTTT. This encodes CASSRAGHPNTEAFF.

This CDR3 is CASSAMGGTYNEQFF. In DNA form, the CDR3 reads TGTGCCAGCAGCGCAATGGGGGGGACGTACAATGAGCAGTTCTTC. V and J are TRBV7-2 and TRBJ2-1; 7 nucleotides line up with TRBD2. This CDR3 region has 15 residues. CDR1 and CDR2 from the germline V gene are SGHTA and FQGNSA. Trimming removed 5 bases from V and 4 bases from J; junction bases left unmatched: 8.

The rearrangement links TRBV5-1 to TRBJ2-1; 14 nucleotides line up with TRBD2. With 0 bases clipped from V and 5 bases from J, the junction kept 10 bases outside the gene matches. Germline assignment: CDR1 SGHRS and CDR2 YFSETQ. This CDR3 has 19 residues. Here the CDR3 DNA reads TGCGCCAGCAGCTTGGTGGGACTAGCGGGAGATTCCCTGAACAATGAGCAGTTCTTC. Protein sequence: CASSLVGLAGDSLNNEQFF.

This chain links TRBV19 with TRBJ1-5; possibly TRBD1 for D (5 bases). Germline CDR1 and CDR2: LNHDA and SQIVND (reference sequence). V was shortened by 4 bases and J by 3 bases, with 10 bases between the two germline ends. CDR3 size: 14 residues. The chain's CDR3 is CASSTQGNNQPQHF. The CDR3 coding sequence is TGTGCCAGTAGTACCCAGGGAAACAATCAGCCCCAGCATTTT. Full variable domain (outside the CDR3, taken from reference TRBV19 and TRBJ1-5): DGGITQSPKYLFRKEGQNVTLSCEQNLNHDAMYWYRQDPGQGLRLIYYSQIVNDFQKGDIAEGYSVSREKKESFPLTVTSAQKNPTAFYLCASSTQGNNQPQHFGDGTRLSIL.

This rearrangement joins TRBV18 to TRBJ1-1; TRBD1 matches at 7 bases. This CDR3 has 15 amino acids. Germline V gene data show CDR1 as KGHSH and CDR2 as LQKENI. V lost 2 bases to trimming and J lost 6 bases; unmatched junction nucleotides: 9. CDR3 nucleotide sequence: TGTGCCAGCTCACCAAGTTCGACAGGGTGGCCTGAAGCTTTCTTT. Translating it yields CASSPSSTGWPEAFF.

The table lists this clone with a few counts. The chain combines TRBV5-1 with TRBJ1-1; 7 bases line up with TRBD1. V was pared by 4 bases and J by 5 bases, with 8 bases of the junction left unmatched. From germline, CDR1 is SGHRS and CDR2 YFSETQ. The CDR3 totals 14 residues. The CDR3 DNA follows: TGCGCCAGCAGCCAAGGGGGCATGGAAACTGAAGCTTTCTTT. Translation: CASSQGGMETEAFF.

This rearrangement joins TRBV28 to TRBJ2-2; no firm D call. Per the germline V gene, CDR1 is MDHEN and CDR2 is SYDVKM. The CDR3 has 16 amino acids. Trimming left V 5 bases short and J 4 bases short, with 17 bases between. The CDR3 region has the DNA TGTGCCAGCAGTAGTCCCGATATCCCGAGCACCGGGGAGCTGTTTTTT. Protein: CASSSPDIPSTGELFF.

The chain uses TRBV7-9 and TRBJ1-1; D perhaps matches TRBD1 (6 bases). This CDR3 spans 18 amino acids. V was trimmed by 11 bases and J by 0 bases, leaving 28 bases between them. CDR1 is SEHNR and CDR2 is FQNEAQ in the germline V gene (reference sequence). DNA of the CDR3: TGTGCCTCGTCACTCGAGGGCCAACAAGGGGGGGTGAACACTGAAGCTTTCTTT. Its protein product is CASSLEGQQGGVNTEAFF. The full variable domain, completed using reference TRBV7-9 and TRBJ1-1, is DTGVSQNPRHKITKRGQNVTFRCDPISEHNRLYWYRQTLGQGPEFLTYFQNEAQLEKSRLLSDRFSAERPKGSFSTLEIQRTEQGDSAMYLCASSLEGQQGGVNTEAFFGQGTRLTVV.

The chain links TRBV7-9 to TRBJ2-1; 9 bases are shared with TRBD1. Germline V gene sequence: CDR1 SEHNR, CDR2 FQNEAQ (reference sequence). V lost 6 bases and J lost 5; bases outside the gene matches: 8. This CDR3 has 15 residues. The CDR3: CASRPTGGADNEQFF. CDR3 in DNA: TGTGCCAGCAGACCCACAGGGGGCGCGGACAATGAGCAGTTCTTC.

This clone was seen just once. CDR3 region: CASRTDTHQPQHF. The CDR3 coding sequence is TGTGCCAGCAGAACGGACACCCATCAGCCCCAGCATTTT. The rearrangement joins TRBV28 to TRBJ1-5, with D maybe TRBD1 (5 bases). The CDR3 spans 13 residues. Germline CDR1 and CDR2: MDHEN and SYDVKM. V was trimmed by 6 bases and J by 5 bases, leaving 11 bases between them.

The V gene is TRBV13, the J gene TRBJ1-2; TRBD1 matches at 9 bases. Germline CDR1 is PRHDT and CDR2 is FYEKMQ (reference sequence). There are 16 residues in the CDR3. V was pared by 3 bases and J by 7 bases, with 12 bases of the junction left unmatched. CDR3 loop: CASSFYGTGFWGGYTF. CDR3 DNA: TGTGCCAGCAGCTTCTACGGGACAGGGTTTTGGGGTGGCTACACCTTC.

This chain connects TRBV24-1 to TRBJ1-2, with D tentatively TRBD1 (5 bases). V lost 5 bases, J lost 3 bases, and 9 bases lay in between. Germline V gene sequence: CDR1 KGHDR, CDR2 SFDVKD. The CDR3 is 13 amino acids. This CDR3 is CATSVGRDYGYTF. The CDR3 DNA sequence: TGTGCCACCAGTGTTGGCAGGGACTATGGCTACACCTTC.

A single count supports this clone. Other DNA sequences in this sample translate to the same CDR3. The V call is TRBV27, the J call TRBJ1-1; D is perhaps TRBD1 (5 bases). Germline lookup yields CDR1 MNHEY and CDR2 SMNVEV (reference sequence). Trimming left V 3 bases short and J 0 bases short, with 8 bases between. The CDR3 consists of 14 residues. CDR3 nucleotides: TGTGCCAGCAGTTTGACAGTCATGAACACTGAAGCTTTCTTT. Protein: CASSLTVMNTEAFF.

The V gene is TRBV27, the J gene TRBJ2-7, with D possibly being TRBD1 or TRBD2 (6 bases each). Trimming cost V 5 bases and J 3 bases, with 17 bases left between them. This CDR3 has 15 amino acids. Germline values: CDR1 MNHEY, CDR2 SMNVEV (reference sequence). In DNA form, the CDR3 reads TGTGCCAGCAGTCTTCGAGGGGGGAGTTTCTACGAGCAGTACTTC. This codes for CASSLRGGSFYEQYF.

This clone was seen a single time. CDR3 coding DNA: TGTGCCAGCAGCGAGTACAGGGAATCTGGGGCCAACGTCCTGACTTTC. Translation gives CASSEYRESGANVLTF. The chain has TRBV7-9 and TRBJ2-6; perhaps TRBD1 as D (6 bases). Germline CDR1 SEHNR, CDR2 FQNEAQ (reference sequence). V was cut by 5 bases and J by 1 base, with 12 bases left in between. The CDR3 totals 16 residues.

V and J are TRBV23-1 and TRBJ1-4, with 8 bases identical to TRBD1. TRBV23-1 is assigned to the ORF class and has an uncertain function. The J segment lost 5 bases and the V segment lost 3 bases, leaving 5 bases of the junction unmatched. The CDR3 totals 15 residues. CDR3 sequence reads: CASSHRDRSNEKLFF. CDR3 in DNA: TGCGCCAGCAGTCACCGGGACAGGTCCAATGAAAAACTGTTTTTT.

V usage is TRBV19 and J usage is TRBJ1-5; D is ambiguous. The germline V and J ends were trimmed by 3 bases and 7 bases, with 13 bases remaining between them. The length of the CDR3 is 14 residues. Germline V lookup: CDR1 LNHDA, CDR2 SQIVND (reference sequence). DNA of the CDR3: TGTGCCAGTAGTATGGTAGGGATAGGACAGCCCCAGCATTTT. This gives the protein CASSMVGIGQPQHF.

The chain carries TRBV19 and TRBJ2-7, with D perhaps TRBD1 (6 bases). This CDR3 is built from 15 residues. V lost 8 bases and J 7 bases, leaving 24 bases between the germline ends. Looked up from germline, CDR1 is LNHDA and CDR2 is SQIVND (reference sequence). DNA for the CDR3: TGTGCCAGTCTTCCTGGGGGCCGAGGTCGGGGTGAGCAGTACTTC. Translating gives CASLPGGRGRGEQYF.

The J gene is TRBJ2-3, the V gene TRBV3-1 (or the pseudogene TRBV3-2), with no clear D. This CDR3 has 11 residues. Germline CDR1 reads LGHDT; CDR2 reads YNNKEL (reference sequence). V lost 2 bases and J lost 3, with 0 bases in between. The CDR3 DNA follows: TGTGCCAGCAGCCAAACAGATACGCAGTATTTT. Its protein is CASSQTDTQYF.

This chain connects TRBV7-2 to TRBJ2-7, with no clear D. The germline V gene encodes CDR1 SGHTA and CDR2 FQGNSA. The V end lost 1 base, the J end lost 3 bases, and 10 bases lay between the germline ends. The CDR3 runs to 14 residues. CDR3 sequence (DNA): TGTGCCAGCAGCTTAGGGGTAGGGTACTACGAGCAGTACTTC. Its protein product is CASSLGVGYYEQYF.

This chain joins TRBV20-1 and TRBJ2-1; D is ambiguous. The CDR3 is 11 residues long. From germline, CDR1 is DFQATT and CDR2 SNEGSKA (reference sequence). V lost 3 bases and J 7 bases, leaving 7 bases between the germline ends. DNA of the CDR3: TGCAGTGCTAGGGGTGAGAATGAGCAGTTCTTC. Its protein is CSARGENEQFF.

This clone has just one count. The J gene is TRBJ2-5, the V gene TRBV15; no reliable D call. Trimming took 3 bases from V and 5 from J, leaving 16 bases between them. This CDR3 contains 15 residues. Germline V gene sequence: CDR1 LNHNV, CDR2 YYDKDF (reference sequence). This CDR3 reads CATSSPRNVGETQYF. The CDR3 nucleotides are TGTGCCACCAGCAGTCCGCGGAACGTGGGGGAGACCCAGTACTTC.

This chain uses TRBV4-1 with TRBJ1-2; 8 bases fit TRBD1. The CDR3 runs 15 residues. Losses at the gene ends were 0 bases for V and 7 bases for J; bases not matched to a gene: 7. Germline V gives CDR1 MGHRA, CDR2 YSYEKL. This CDR3 reads CASSQDPQGDSGYTF. In nucleotides, the CDR3 is TGCGCCAGCAGCCAAGATCCACAGGGGGATTCTGGCTACACCTTC.

The chain is built from TRBV28 and TRBJ1-1; tentatively, D is TRBD1 (5 bases). CDR1 and CDR2 (germline): MDHEN, SYDVKM. Trimming left V 3 bases short and J 0 bases short, with 11 bases between. The CDR3 is made up of 15 amino acids. The CDR3 loop reads CASSFSRGLNTEAFF. The CDR3, as DNA: TGTGCCAGCAGTTTTTCTCGGGGCTTGAACACTGAAGCTTTCTTT.